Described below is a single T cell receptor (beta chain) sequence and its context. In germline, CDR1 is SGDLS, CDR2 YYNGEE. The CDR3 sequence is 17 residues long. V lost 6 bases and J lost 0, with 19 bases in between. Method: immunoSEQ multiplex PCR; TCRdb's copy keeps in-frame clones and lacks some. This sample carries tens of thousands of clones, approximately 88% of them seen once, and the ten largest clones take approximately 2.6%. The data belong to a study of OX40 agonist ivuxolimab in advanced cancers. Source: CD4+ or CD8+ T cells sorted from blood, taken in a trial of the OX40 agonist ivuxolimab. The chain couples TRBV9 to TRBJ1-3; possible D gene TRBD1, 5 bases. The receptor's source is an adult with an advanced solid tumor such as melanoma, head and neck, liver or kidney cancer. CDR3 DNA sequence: TGTGCCAGCAACAGAGAGGGGATTAGGGACTCTGGAAACACCATATATTTT. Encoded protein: CASNREGIRDSGNTIYF.